This T cell receptor beta chain appears in the sequencing data of a study of blood T cell repertoires in COVID-19. About the research overall: Sample material is recorded as cDNA or gDNA derived from T cells, B-cell-depleted T cells, or PBMCs.

Germline values: CDR1 MGHDK, CDR2 SYGVNS. The CDR3 contains 18 residues. V lost 6 bases and J lost 2; bases outside the gene matches: 13. Under the authors' procedure: Estimated nucleated cell counts came from reference gene primer amplification. Sequenced by immunoSEQ multiplex PCR; TCRdb stores in-frame clones only, minus some. D and trimming come from the DNA, and the V and J calls and clone size come from that table. Of more than 300,000 clones in the sample, about 90% were seen once. The chain carries TRBV25-1 and TRBJ2-7, with 13 bases lining up with TRBD2. The specimen was peripheral blood. This TCR was recovered from a young man who had recovered from COVID-19. CDR3: CASSRGTSGTVITYEQYF. The CDR3 bases are TGTGCCAGCAGCCGGGGGACTAGCGGGACGGTGATCACCTACGAGCAGTACTTC.